This T cell receptor beta chain derives from a study of blood T cells in healthy people across ages. General study results and limits: There were more naive CD4+ cells and higher diversity in long-lived donors than in aged donors. Diversity was estimated from one million T cells, and these estimates were considered underestimates.

A single count supports this clonotype. Its matching antigen is unknown. The amount of total RNA extracted per sample was at least 5.5 micrograms. Germline CDR1 MNHNY, CDR2 SVGAGI (reference sequence). The CDR3 is 13 residues long. J lost 4 bases, V lost 8 bases, and 8 bases had no gene match. Through a sample-barcoded 5' primer and a J-beta primer mix, a second PCR was run for roughly 7 to 11 cycles. A 12-random-nucleotide template-switch adaptor tagged each cDNA molecule. MiXCR, run by TCRdb on the 5' RACE reads, gives a single entry per CDR3 protein. The sample contains roughly 1.5 million distinct CDR3 sequences, approximately 39% of which appear only once.

The chain carries TRBV6-6 and TRBJ2-7; 7 bases are a match to TRBD1. This receptor was obtained from a woman between 18 and 30 years old in good health. The sample comprised blood. The CDR3, as DNA: TGTGCCAGCCATGGAGGCAGGGGGTACGAGCAGTACTTC. Translated: CASHGGRGYEQYF.